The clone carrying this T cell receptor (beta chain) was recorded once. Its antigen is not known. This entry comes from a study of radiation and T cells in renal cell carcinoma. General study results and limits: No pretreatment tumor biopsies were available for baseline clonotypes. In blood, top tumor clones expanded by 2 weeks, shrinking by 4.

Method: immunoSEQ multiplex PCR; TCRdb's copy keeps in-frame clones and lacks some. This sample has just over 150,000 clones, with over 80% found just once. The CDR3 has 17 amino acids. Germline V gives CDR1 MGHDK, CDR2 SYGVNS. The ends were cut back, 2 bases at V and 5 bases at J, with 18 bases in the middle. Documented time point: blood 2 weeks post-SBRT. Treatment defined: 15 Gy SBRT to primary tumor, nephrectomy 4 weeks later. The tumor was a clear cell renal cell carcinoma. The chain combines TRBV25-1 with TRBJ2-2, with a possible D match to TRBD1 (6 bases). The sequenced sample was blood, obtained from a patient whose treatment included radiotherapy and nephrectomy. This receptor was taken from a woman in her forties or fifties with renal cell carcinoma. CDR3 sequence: CASSEPPGRGRTGELFF. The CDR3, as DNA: TGTGCCAGCAGTGAACCCCCCGGCAGGGGTAGGACCGGGGAGCTGTTTTTT.